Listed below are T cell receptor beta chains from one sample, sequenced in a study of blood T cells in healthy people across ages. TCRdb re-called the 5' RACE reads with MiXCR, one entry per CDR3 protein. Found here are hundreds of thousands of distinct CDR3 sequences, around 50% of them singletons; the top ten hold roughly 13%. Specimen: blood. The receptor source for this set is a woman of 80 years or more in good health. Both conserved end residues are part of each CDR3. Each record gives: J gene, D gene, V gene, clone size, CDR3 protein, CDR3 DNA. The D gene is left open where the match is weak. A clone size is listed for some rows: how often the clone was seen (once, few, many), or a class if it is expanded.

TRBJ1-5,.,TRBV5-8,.,CASSLGGVGNQPQHF,TGTGCCAGCAGCTTGGGAGGGGTCGGCAATCAGCCCCAGCATTTT
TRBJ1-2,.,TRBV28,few,CATTWSGAHYGYTF,TGTGCCACCACTTGGTCGGGGGCGCATTATGGCTACACCTTC
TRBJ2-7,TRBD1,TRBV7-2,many,CASSLDRGGFYEQYF,TGTGCCAGCAGCTTGGACAGGGGGGGATTTTACGAGCAGTACTTC
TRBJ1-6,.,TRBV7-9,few,CASSLTLINSPLHF,TGTGCCAGCAGCTTAACGCTGATCAATTCACCCCTCCACTTT
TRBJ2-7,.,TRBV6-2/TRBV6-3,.,CASSYHPSEQYF,TGTGCCAGCAGTTACCACCCCAGCGAGCAGTACTTC
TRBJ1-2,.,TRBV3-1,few,CASSPGGLNYGHTF,TGTGCCAGCAGCCCCGGGGGTCTTAACTATGGCCACACCTTC
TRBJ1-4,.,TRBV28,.,CASSEQVEKLFF,TGTGCCAGCAGTGAACAGGTAGAAAAACTGTTTTTT
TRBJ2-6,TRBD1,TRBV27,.,CACSLSGTGGGGANVPTF,TGTGCCTGCAGTTTATCGGGTACAGGGGGCGGTGGGGCCAACGTCCCGACTTTC
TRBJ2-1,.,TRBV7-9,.,CASSQFSGGGRSGNEQFF,TGTGCCAGCAGCCAATTTTCTGGGGGCGGGAGATCTGGAAATGAGCAGTTCTTC
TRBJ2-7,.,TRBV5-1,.,CASSLDPGRPYNEQYF,TGCGCCAGCAGCTTGGACCCGGGAAGGCCCTACAATGAGCAGTACTTC
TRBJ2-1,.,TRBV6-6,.,CASTRDGRRAETQFF,TGTGCCAGCACTAGGGACGGCAGGCGGGCGGAGACCCAGTTCTTC
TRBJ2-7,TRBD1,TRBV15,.,CATSRGGQGAHEQYF,TGTGCCACCAGCAGAGGCGGACAGGGGGCCCACGAGCAGTACTTC
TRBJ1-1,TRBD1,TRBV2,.,CASSVRGQGAKAEAFF,TGTGCCAGCAGTGTGAGGGGGCAGGGGGCAAAGGCTGAAGCTTTCTTT
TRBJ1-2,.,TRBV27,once,CASIPGGSNYGYTF,TGTGCCAGCATCCCCGGGGGTTCCAACTATGGCTACACCTTC
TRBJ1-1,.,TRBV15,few,CATSSHGRTLKNTEAFF,TGTGCCACCAGCAGCCATGGACGGACCCTCAAGAACACTGAAGCTTTCTTT
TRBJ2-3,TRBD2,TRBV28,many,CASSLLAGAVTDTQYF,TGTGCCAGCTCCCTCTTAGCGGGGGCCGTCACAGATACGCAGTATTTT
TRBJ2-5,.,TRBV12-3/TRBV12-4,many,CASSFGGVETQYF,TGTGCCAGCAGTTTCGGGGGCGTCGAGACCCAGTACTTC
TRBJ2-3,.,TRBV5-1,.,CASSLAERTGWVDTQYF,TGCGCCAGCAGCTTGGCCGAGAGGACGGGGTGGGTGGATACGCAGTATTTT
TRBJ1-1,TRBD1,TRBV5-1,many,CASSLGGGREAFF,TGCGCCAGCAGCTTAGGGGGCGGCAGGGAAGCTTTCTTT
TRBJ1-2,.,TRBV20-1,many,CSAPDQGGGYTF,TGCAGTGCCCCGGACCAGGGCGGTGGCTACACCTTC
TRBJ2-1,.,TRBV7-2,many,CASNPGQTYNEQFF,TGTGCCAGCAACCCGGGACAAACCTACAATGAGCAGTTCTTC
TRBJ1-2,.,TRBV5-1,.,CASSLVAGAPGGYTF,TGCGCCAGCAGCTTGGTGGCAGGGGCGCCCGGTGGCTACACCTTC
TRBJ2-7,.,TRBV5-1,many,CASSPDGSYEQYF,TGTGCCAGCAGCCCAGATGGATCCTACGAGCAGTACTTC
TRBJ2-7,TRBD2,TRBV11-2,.,CTSSLLPGLAGSSHNEQYF,TGTACCAGCAGCCTCCTTCCGGGACTAGCGGGGAGCTCCCACAATGAGCAGTACTTC
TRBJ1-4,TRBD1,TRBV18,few,CASSPRDRPNEKLFF,TGTGCCAGCTCACCACGGGACAGACCTAATGAAAAACTGTTTTTT
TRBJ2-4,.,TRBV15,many,CATSRDPGKNIQYF,TGTGCCACCAGCAGAGATCCTGGCAAAAACATTCAGTACTTC
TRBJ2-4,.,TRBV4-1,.,CASSQGARTVAKNIQYF,TGCGCCAGCAGCCAAGGAGCACGGACAGTAGCCAAAAACATTCAGTACTTC
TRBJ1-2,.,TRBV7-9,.,CASSFSGGVNYGYTF,TGTGCCAGCAGCTTCAGTGGGGGGGTTAACTATGGCTACACCTTC
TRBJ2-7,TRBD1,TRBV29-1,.,CSAQKGQGTVSSYEQYF,TGCAGCGCGCAGAAGGGACAGGGGACAGTAAGCTCCTACGAGCAGTACTTC
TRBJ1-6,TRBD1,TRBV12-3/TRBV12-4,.,CASSSPGQRNSPLHF,TGTGCCAGCAGTTCACCGGGACAGAGGAATTCACCCCTCCACTTT
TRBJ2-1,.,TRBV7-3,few,CASSLRSPYNEQFF,TGTGCCAGCAGCTTAAGGTCGCCCTACAATGAGCAGTTCTTC
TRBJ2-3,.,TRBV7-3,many,CASSLGFLGYVGTDTQYF,TGTGCCAGCAGCTTAGGATTTTTGGGATACGTTGGCACAGATACGCAGTATTTT
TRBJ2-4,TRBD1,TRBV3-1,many,CASSQAPGTGGNIQYF,TGTGCCAGCAGCCAAGCCCCCGGGACAGGGGGAAACATTCAGTACTTC
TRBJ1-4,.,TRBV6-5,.,CASRLGGTSNEKLFF,TGTGCCAGCAGATTAGGCGGGACGTCTAATGAAAAACTGTTTTTT